This T cell receptor beta chain was profiled in a study of cytomegalovirus exposure and HLA in healthy donors. Clones were read by immunoSEQ multiplex PCR, and TCRdb kept only the in-frame ones, dropping some. The repertoire has roughly 310,000 clones, approximately 85% of them found once; the top ten carry around 1%. V was trimmed by 7 bases and J by 0 bases, leaving 6 bases between them. Germline V gene data show CDR1 as SQVTM and CDR2 as ANQGSEA. CDR3 length equals 11 residues. Regarding the study as a whole: For most TCR sequences rarity was the rule, although some public TCRs occurred in many donors.

Details on this clone: What it recognizes is unknown.

V and J are TRBV29-1 and TRBJ1-1, with D tentatively TRBD1 (5 bases). Sequencing was carried out using PBMCs. The source of this sequence is a man aged 25 to 40 in good health and CMV-seronegative. CDR3 coding DNA: TGCAGCGCGACAGTGAACACTGAAGCTTTCTTT. Encoded protein: CSATVNTEAFF.